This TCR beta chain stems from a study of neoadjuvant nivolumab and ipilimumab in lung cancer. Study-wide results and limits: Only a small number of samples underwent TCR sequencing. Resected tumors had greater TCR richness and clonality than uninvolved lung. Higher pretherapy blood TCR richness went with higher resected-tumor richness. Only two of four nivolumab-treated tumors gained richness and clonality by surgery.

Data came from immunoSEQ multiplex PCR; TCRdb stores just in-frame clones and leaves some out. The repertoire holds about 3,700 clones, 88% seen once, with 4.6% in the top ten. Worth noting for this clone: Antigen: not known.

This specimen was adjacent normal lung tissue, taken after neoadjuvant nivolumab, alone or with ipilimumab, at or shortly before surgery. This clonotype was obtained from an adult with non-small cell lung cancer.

The CDR3 spells CASSRGMTGVFEKLFF. The CDR3 coding sequence is TGTGCCAGCAGTCGCGGGATGACAGGGGTATTCGAAAAACTGTTTTTT. V gene TRBV7-9 combines with J gene TRBJ1-4; 8 bases are shared with TRBD1. CDR1 is SEHNR, CDR2 FQNEAQ, per germline (reference sequence). J was trimmed by 8 bases and V by 6 bases; bases with no gene match: 14. The CDR3 length is 16 residues. The full variable domain, in which reference TRBV7-9 and TRBJ1-4 provide the parts outside the CDR3, is DTGVSQNPRHKITKRGQNVTFRCDPISEHNRLYWYRQTLGQGPEFLTYFQNEAQLEKSRLLSDRFSAERPKGSFSTLEIQRTEQGDSAMYLCASSRGMTGVFEKLFFGSGTQLSVL.